This T cell receptor (beta chain) was obtained from a study of follicular helper T cells after annual influenza vaccination. Whole-study findings and limits: Successive annual vaccinations recalled a recurrent oligoclonal ICOS+CD38+ cTfh response with influenza-specific clonotypes.

Time point in this sample: 2013-2014 season, 7 days after vaccination. No donor had influenza vaccine in the prior 6 months; all lived in the community. Non-naive CD4+CXCR5+PD-1+ cTfh were sorted into ICOS+CD38+ and ICOS-CD38- fractions. This clone was picked up a small number of times. The target antigen is unknown. The CDR3 covers 14 residues. Germline assignment: CDR1 SNHLY and CDR2 FYNNEI. Trimming shortened V by 3 bases and J by 2 bases, and 8 bases separated the two germline ends. Repertoires were generated with immunoSEQ multiplex PCR, while TCRdb's copy carries only in-frame clones and drops some. This sample yields approximately 8,700 clones, of which 65% to 85% are seen a single time; about 2.9% belongs to the top ten.

The source material was CXCR5+ CD38- circulating T follicular helper cells from blood, sampled 7 days after influenza vaccination. Subset specified: circulating Tfh, non-naive CD4+CXCR5+PD-1+ (ICOS+CD38+ or ICOS-CD38-). The chain employs TRBV2 and TRBJ1-5; D possibly corresponds to TRBD1 (5 bases). The TCR sequence derives from an adult who received the influenza vaccine. CDR3 residues: CASSDQQGNQPQHF. CDR3 DNA sequence: TGTGCCAGCAGTGACCAACAGGGCAATCAGCCCCAGCATTTT.